This TCR beta chain is from a study of blood T cell repertoires in COVID-19. For the study at large: Each recovered donor of Cohort 3 presented with two negative PCRs, clearance, or symptom resolution.

The data were produced by immunoSEQ multiplex PCR, yet TCRdb's version contains in-frame clones alone and is incomplete. The sample lists fewer than 200,000 clones; about 88% were seen once. CDR1 MNHEY and CDR2 SMNVEV come from the germline V gene (reference sequence). Germline trimming cut 4 bases from V and 6 bases from J; bases unmatched to any gene: 10. This CDR3 contains 16 residues. The V gene is TRBV27, the J gene TRBJ2-1; 9 nucleotides agree with TRBD2. This sequence was found in a woman aged 40-49 years in a cohort exposed to, infected with or recovered from COVID-19 (not recorded which). Sequencing was performed on PBMCs or T cells enriched from blood (not recorded which). CDR3 in amino acids: CASSSYGTSWANEQFF. CDR3 nucleotide sequence: TGTGCCAGCAGTTCCTACGGGACTAGCTGGGCCAATGAGCAGTTCTTC.